This is a list of T cell receptor beta chains from one sample in a study of shared clonotypes between healthy human individuals. The table came from immunoSEQ multiplex PCR; TCRdb's copy has only in-frame clones and leaves some out. Among approximately 740,000 clones listed, roughly 70% were seen once. Sequencing was performed on memory CD4+ T cells sorted from blood. These receptors were obtained from a woman aged 25 to 39 in good health. CDR3s include the opening cysteine and the closing phenylalanine or tryptophan. A D gene is named only where the DNA matches it firmly. Some rows have no size entry. The others give once, few or many, or a class for an expanded clone.

d_gene,v_gene,abundance,j_gene,CDR3nt,CDR3aa
NA,TRBV7-9,NA,TRBJ1-1,TGTGCCAGCAGCCCCAGGACAGCTTCTGAAGCTTTCTTT,CASSPRTASEAFF
TRBD2,TRBV25-1,once,TRBJ2-5,TGTGCCAGCACTCTAGCGGGAGGGCCCGATTCACAGACCCAGTACTTC,CASTLAGGPDSQTQYF
NA,TRBV11-2,NA,TRBJ2-7,TGTGCCAGCAGCTCGCTTTCGGTCCGGGAGCAGTACTTC,CASSSLSVREQYF
NA,TRBV7-2,few,TRBJ1-5,TGTGCCAGCAGTCAGTCTGCCCTTACTGATCAGCCCCAGCATTTT,CASSQSALTDQPQHF
TRBD1,TRBV30,NA,TRBJ2-4,TGTGCCTGGAGTGCGGGGACAGGGCCTCGTGGGGAAAACATTCAGTACTTC,CAWSAGTGPRGENIQYF
TRBD1,TRBV19,NA,TRBJ2-1,TGTGCCAGTAGTGGCTCGGGACAGGGGGTGGTTGAGCAGTTCTTC,CASSGSGQGVVEQFF
NA,TRBV7-9,NA,TRBJ1-5,TGTGCCAGCAGCTCCACATCCGGGGGCAATCAGCCCCAGCATTTT,CASSSTSGGNQPQHF
TRBD1,TRBV19,NA,TRBJ2-5,TGTGCCAGTAGTAAGGGGGCCGGCGAGGAGACCCAGTACTTC,CASSKGAGEETQYF
NA,TRBV11-2,NA,TRBJ1-2,TGTGCCAGCAGCCCCCAGCTAATGGCTGCCACCTTC,CASSPQLMAATF
NA,TRBV28,NA,TRBJ2-7,TGTGCCAGCAGCCTCGCCGGGACGGATACCTACGAGCAGTACTTC,CASSLAGTDTYEQYF
TRBD2,TRBV19,few,TRBJ2-7,TGTGCCAGTAGTAGATCGGGACTAGCAGATTACGAGCAGTACTTC,CASSRSGLADYEQYF
TRBD1,TRBV7-9,NA,TRBJ1-2,TGTGCCAGCAGCCCACTTCAGGACAGGGCCAGGGGTGGCTACACCTTC,CASSPLQDRARGGYTF
NA,TRBV19,NA,TRBJ1-4,TGTGCCACCTCAAAGGCAACTAATGAAAAACTGTTTTTT,CATSKATNEKLFF
TRBD1,TRBV25-1,NA,TRBJ2-7,TGTGCCAGCAGTGACAGGGACAGCCGGTCCTACGAGCAGTACTTC,CASSDRDSRSYEQYF
NA,TRBV5-1,NA,TRBJ2-5,TGCGCCAGCACCCGAGGGCCCCAAGAGACCCAGTACTTC,CASTRGPQETQYF
NA,TRBV28,NA,TRBJ2-7,TGTGCCAGCAGTGGTGGTCCCGGGGAGTACGAGCAGTACTTC,CASSGGPGEYEQYF
NA,TRBV7-8,NA,TRBJ1-2,TGTGCCAGCAGCTGGAGGACCGACGGTTTTTATGGCTACACCTTC,CASSWRTDGFYGYTF
NA,TRBV5-4,once,TRBJ1-2,TGTGCCAGCAGCTTGGCGGGGACACCCTATGGCTACACCTTC,CASSLAGTPYGYTF
NA,TRBV7-2,NA,TRBJ2-5,TGTGCCAGCAGCTCTAGCCAAGAGACCCAGTACTTC,CASSSSQETQYF
TRBD2,TRBV7-9,NA,TRBJ2-1,TGTGCCAGCAGCTCTAGACAGGGCGGACTAGCGGGAGGGGCGCGTGAGCAGTTCTTC,CASSSRQGGLAGGAREQFF
NA,TRBV4-2,few,TRBJ2-3,TGTGCCAGCAGCCAAGAGGGGTCCGGGGCTCGCACAGATACGCAGTATTTT,CASSQEGSGARTDTQYF
NA,TRBV5-1,NA,TRBJ2-3,TGCGCCAGCAGCTCCGGGGCCCTCCGGGGCGGGATGTCAGATACGCAGTATTTT,CASSSGALRGGMSDTQYF
NA,TRBV10-3,NA,TRBJ1-1,TGTGCCATCAGTGAGGGGGATGTTAGCACTGAAGCTTTCTTT,CAISEGDVSTEAFF
TRBD2,TRBV4-2,once,TRBJ2-3,TGTGCCAGCAGCCAAGATCGGAGCGGGAGCGGTGATACGCAGTATTTT,CASSQDRSGSGDTQYF
NA,TRBV29-1,NA,TRBJ2-1,TGCAGCGTTAGTATATCCGCCGGGACCTTCGGGTACAATGAGCAGTTCTTC,CSVSISAGTFGYNEQFF
NA,TRBV9,NA,TRBJ2-1,TGTGCCAGCAGCCCACAATACAATGAGCAGTTCTTC,CASSPQYNEQFF
TRBD2,TRBV6-4,NA,TRBJ2-1,TGTGCCAGCAGTCCCAGGAGCGGGAATTACAATGAGCAGTTCTTC,CASSPRSGNYNEQFF
NA,TRBV6-6,NA,TRBJ2-7,TGTGCCAGCAGTTACGTTCCCCTATTCGGGGACGAGCAGTACTTC,CASSYVPLFGDEQYF
TRBD2,TRBV9,NA,TRBJ2-1,TGTGCCAGCAGCGTTCCGGGTAGCGGGGAGTACAATGAGCAGTTCTTC,CASSVPGSGEYNEQFF
NA,TRBV19,NA,TRBJ1-5,TGTGCCAGTAGTCTGGAGTTCAATCAGCCCCAGCATTTT,CASSLEFNQPQHF
NA,TRBV6-5,NA,TRBJ2-1,TGTGCCAGCAGTTCTGGACAAGCCTACAATGAGCAGTTCTTC,CASSSGQAYNEQFF
TRBD1,TRBV5-1,NA,TRBJ2-1,TGCGCCAGCAGCGGCGGGACAGGGGTGGGAGAGCAGTTCTTC,CASSGGTGVGEQFF
TRBD2,TRBV6-1,NA,TRBJ2-3,TGTGCCGCCCTAGGGAGGGGCCGTACAGATACGCAGTATTTT,CAALGRGRTDTQYF
TRBD1,TRBV5-1,NA,TRBJ2-5,TGCGCCAGCAGCCCTACGACAGGGAAGGTCCAAGAGACCCAGTACTTC,CASSPTTGKVQETQYF
TRBD2,TRBV19,NA,TRBJ2-7,TGTGCCAGTAGTAAGCGGGAGGTGGATGAGCAGTACTTC,CASSKREVDEQYF
NA,TRBV23-1,NA,TRBJ1-5,TGCGCCAGCAGTCAATCACCCGGTCGGCTCAGGAACAATAGCAATCAGCCCCAGCATTTT,CASSQSPGRLRNNSNQPQHF
TRBD2,TRBV2,few,TRBJ2-2,TGTGCCAGCAGCCCAAGGACTAGCCGCCCCGGGGAGCTGTTTTTT,CASSPRTSRPGELFF
TRBD2,TRBV7-6,NA,TRBJ2-7,TGTGCCAGCAGCCAAATAGCGGGAGGGCCACGTGCCGAGCAGTACTTC,CASSQIAGGPRAEQYF
NA,TRBV7-2,NA,TRBJ2-7,TGTGCCAGCAGCTTAGGTGGGGCAGCGAACTCCTACGAGCAGTACTTC,CASSLGGAANSYEQYF
NA,TRBV28,NA,TRBJ1-2,TGTGCCAGCAGTTTATCGGGGGCAGGGGCAGTGAGTGGCTACACCTTC,CASSLSGAGAVSGYTF
TRBD2,TRBV2,NA,TRBJ2-3,TGTGCCAGCAGTCGGGACTACTCTAGCACAGATACGCAGTATTTT,CASSRDYSSTDTQYF
TRBD2,TRBV6-1,NA,TRBJ2-5,TGTGCCAGCTCTGTGGGAGGGCAACTCCAAGAGACCCAGTACTTC,CASSVGGQLQETQYF
NA,TRBV21-1,NA,TRBJ2-7,TGTGCCAGCAGCGACAGATCCTACGAGCAGTACTTC,CASSDRSYEQYF
TRBD2,TRBV5-4,NA,TRBJ2-3,TGTGCCAGCAGCTTGGCGCTAGCGGGACCAGATACGCAGTATTTT,CASSLALAGPDTQYF
TRBD1,TRBV10-3,once,TRBJ2-6,TGTGCCATTTCGGACAGGGGAGGAACTGGGGCCAACGTCCTGACTTTC,CAISDRGGTGANVLTF
NA,TRBV28,NA,TRBJ2-1,TGTGCCAGCAGTACCGCGGGAGAACAGGGAGGAAATGAGCAGTTCTTC,CASSTAGEQGGNEQFF
NA,TRBV28,NA,TRBJ1-1,TGTGCCAGCAGTCCCATAGGGGCAGGGAACACTGAAGCTTTCTTT,CASSPIGAGNTEAFF
TRBD1,TRBV7-6,NA,TRBJ2-7,TGTGCCAGCAGCTTAAGGACAGGGATGAACTACGAGCAGTACTTC,CASSLRTGMNYEQYF
NA,TRBV6-1,many,TRBJ1-1,TGTGCCAGCAGTGTAGAGAGGTTCACTGAAGCTTTCTTT,CASSVERFTEAFF
NA,TRBV7-9,NA,TRBJ2-1,TGTGCCAGCAGCTTATCAGCGGTCAATGAGCAGTTCTTC,CASSLSAVNEQFF
NA,TRBV2,NA,TRBJ2-2,TGTGCCAGCCGGGACAAAGTTCCCGGGGAGCTGTTTTTT,CASRDKVPGELFF
NA,TRBV28,NA,TRBJ1-1,TGTGCCAGCAGTTTAGGCAGGGGCGGAACTGAAGCTTTCTTT,CASSLGRGGTEAFF
NA,TRBV29-1,NA,TRBJ2-1,TGCAGCGTCCAGAGTAGGGTTGTAAATGAGCAGTTCTTC,CSVQSRVVNEQFF
NA,TRBV5-1,NA,TRBJ1-1,TGCGCCAGCAGCTTGTGGTCGGAGCAGAACACTGAAGCTTTCTTT,CASSLWSEQNTEAFF